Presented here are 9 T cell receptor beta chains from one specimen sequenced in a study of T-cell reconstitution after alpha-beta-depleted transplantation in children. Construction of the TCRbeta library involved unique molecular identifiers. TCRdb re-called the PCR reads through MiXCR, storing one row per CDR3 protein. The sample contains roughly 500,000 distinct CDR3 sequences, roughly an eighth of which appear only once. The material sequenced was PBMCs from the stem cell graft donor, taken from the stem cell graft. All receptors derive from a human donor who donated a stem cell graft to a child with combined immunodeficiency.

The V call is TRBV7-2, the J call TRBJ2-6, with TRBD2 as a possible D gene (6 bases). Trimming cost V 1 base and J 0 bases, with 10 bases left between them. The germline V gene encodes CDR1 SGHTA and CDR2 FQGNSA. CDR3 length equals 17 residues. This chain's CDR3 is CASSLVGSTSGANVLTF. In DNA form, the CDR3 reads TGTGCCAGCAGCTTAGTCGGGAGCACCTCTGGGGCCAACGTCCTGACTTTC.

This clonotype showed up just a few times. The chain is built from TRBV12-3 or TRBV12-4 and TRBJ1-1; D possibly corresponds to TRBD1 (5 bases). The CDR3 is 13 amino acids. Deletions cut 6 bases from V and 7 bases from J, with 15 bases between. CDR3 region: CASRPGRLDEAFF. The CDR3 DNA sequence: TGTGCCAGCAGGCCGGGACGGCTAGATGAAGCTTTCTTT.

The CDR3 loop reads CASSLGRVAGGSSTDTQYF. CDR3 nucleotide sequence: TGTGCCAGCAGTTTAGGTCGGGTAGCGGGGGGAAGTAGCACAGATACGCAGTATTTT. This rearrangement joins TRBV12-3 or TRBV12-4 to TRBJ2-3; 10 nucleotides match TRBD2. The CDR3 consists of 19 residues. J lost 0 bases, V lost 1 base, and 10 bases had no gene match.

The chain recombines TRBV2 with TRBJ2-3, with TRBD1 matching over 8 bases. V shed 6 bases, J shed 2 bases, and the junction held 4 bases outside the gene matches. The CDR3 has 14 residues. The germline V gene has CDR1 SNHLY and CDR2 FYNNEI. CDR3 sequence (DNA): TGTGCCAGCAGAATGGGACAGGCCACAGATACGCAGTATTTT. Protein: CASRMGQATDTQYF.

The CDR3 loop is CASSVDRPGELFF. The CDR3 DNA is TGTGCCAGCAGCGTTGACAGGCCCGGGGAGCTGTTTTTT. The chain links TRBV7-3 to TRBJ2-2; TRBD1 is a possible D gene (6 bases). This CDR3 region has 13 residues. The V and J ends lost 5 bases and 6 bases respectively, with 10 bases between them. The germline V gene has CDR1 SGHTA and CDR2 FQGTGA.

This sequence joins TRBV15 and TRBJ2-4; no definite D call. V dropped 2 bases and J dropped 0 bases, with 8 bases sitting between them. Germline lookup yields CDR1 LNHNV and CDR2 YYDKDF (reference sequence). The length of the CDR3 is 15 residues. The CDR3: CATSRSRIAKNIQYF. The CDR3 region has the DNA TGTGCCACCAGCAGATCTCGGATAGCCAAAAACATTCAGTACTTC.

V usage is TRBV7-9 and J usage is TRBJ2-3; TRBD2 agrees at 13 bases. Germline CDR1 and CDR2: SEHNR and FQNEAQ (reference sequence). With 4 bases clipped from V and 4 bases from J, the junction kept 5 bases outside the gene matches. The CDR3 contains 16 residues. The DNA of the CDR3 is TGTGCCAGCAGCTCCGGGACTAGCGGGACCGCAGATACGCAGTATTTT. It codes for CASSSGTSGTADTQYF.

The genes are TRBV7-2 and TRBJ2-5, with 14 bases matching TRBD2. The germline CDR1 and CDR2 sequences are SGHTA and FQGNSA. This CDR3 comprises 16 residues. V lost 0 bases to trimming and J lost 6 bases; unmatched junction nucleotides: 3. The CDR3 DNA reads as TGTGCCAGCAGCTTAGCGGGGACTAGCGGGGGCCAGACCCAGTACTTC. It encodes CASSLAGTSGGQTQYF.

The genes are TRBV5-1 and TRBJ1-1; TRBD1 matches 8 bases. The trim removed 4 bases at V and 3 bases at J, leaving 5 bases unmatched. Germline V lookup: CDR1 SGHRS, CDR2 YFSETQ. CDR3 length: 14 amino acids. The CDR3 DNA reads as TGCGCCAGCAGCGGAGGACAGGGTGACACTGAAGCTTTCTTT. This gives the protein CASSGGQGDTEAFF.